This T cell receptor beta chain was identified in a study of blood T cell repertoires in COVID-19 (dated by TCRdb to the early 2020s). About the investigation overall: Collaborator samples came from the United States, Italy and Spain and covered acute and convalescent phases of COVID-19. The prospective study material was composed of cDNA or gDNA derived from T cells, B-cell-depleted T cells, or PBMCs. Deeply sampled blood TCRbeta repertoires from subjects exposed to, actively infected with, or recovered from COVID-19 were included in the dataset. The repertoires were made available in a free public database intended to serve as a resource for research on the immune response to SARS-CoV-2. The samples were drawn from the first 160 participants of the ongoing ImmuneRACE study and from 950 to 1,500 subjects provided by 6 global collaborators. The sample metadata nearly always contained a de-identified subject ID, COVID-19 status, age in years and sex. Where HLA class I and class II types were available, the types were taken from metadata supplied by the sample provider, not from assay-based typing. Broader findings and caveats from the paper: The quantity of clinical and demographic metadata differed by source and by participant and was supplied without curation.

Taken from cysteine to phenylalanine, the CDR3 has 15 residues. Of all the DNA, just the CDR3 is kept, 45 bases in frame from base 1. The germline V gene encodes CDR1 SGHVS and CDR2 FQNEAQ. Trimming at the junction amounts to 7 bases on V and 0 bases on J, and the germline ends lie 12 bases apart. The immunoSEQ Assay, a bias-controlled multiplex PCR, was used to amplify TCRbeta CDR3 regions from genomic DNA. Per the original workflow: The number of nucleated cells in each sample was estimated by amplification of reference gene primers within the assay. Sequence reads were collapsed and filtered to measure the absolute abundance of every unique TCRbeta CDR3 rearrangement. For each sample, productive Simpson clonality was calculated by taking the square root of Simpson's diversity index across productive rearrangements. The table comes from immuneACCESS by way of TCRdb, which keeps in-frame sequences with V and J called. Part of the clones is missing from these tables; in studies checked, under half for an unresolved V gene and the rest for unknown reasons. For V, J and clone size, that table is used; D and trimming come from the DNA. Present in this sample are nearly 110,000 clones, approximately 89% of which were seen just once. 5.5% to 8% of the sample is held by the ten biggest clonotypes.

Note on this clone: Its antigen remains undetermined. No base quality information exists; no much larger clone differs at one position.

The collaborating institutions used their own protocols to collect whole blood in K2EDTA tubes. For TCRbeta analysis, collaborators shipped samples as frozen whole blood, isolated PBMCs, or DNA extracted from either of those sample types. Recombination connected TRBV7-8 to TRBJ2-2, with no reliable assignment of the D segment. The TCR comes from a man aged 50 or older with active or convalescent COVID-19. Input material: peripheral blood. The DNA is TGTGCCAGCACCCCGTATACTGCGAACACCGGGGAGCTGTTTTTT. Translated, this is CASTPYTANTGELFF. The CDR3, completed at both ends by the reference TRBV7-8 and TRBJ2-2 genes, gives the full variable domain GAGVSQSPRYKVAKRGQDVALRCDPISGHVSLFWYQQALGQGPEFLTYFQNEAQLDKSGLPSDRFFAERPEGSVSTLKIQRTQQEDSAVYLCASTPYTANTGELFFGEGSRLTVL.